The 23 T cell receptor beta chains below all came from one sample that was sequenced in a study of cytomegalovirus exposure and HLA in healthy donors. 60 Vbeta and 13 Jbeta primers were used in PCR. Produced via immunoSEQ multiplex PCR; TCRdb's table is partial and in-frame only. The sample lists under 200,000 clones, about 81% seen once, with under 1% in the top ten. The sample comprised PBMCs. Every receptor here comes from a girl aged 2-10 years in good health and CMV-seropositive.

This chain uses TRBV27 with TRBJ2-1; 9 bases are shared with TRBD2. Per germline, CDR1 MNHEY and CDR2 SMNVEV (reference sequence). The J segment lost 4 bases and the V segment lost 3 bases, leaving 4 bases of the junction unmatched. The CDR3 spans 15 residues. This CDR3 reads CASSFGSGGYNEQFF. The CDR3, as DNA: TGTGCCAGCAGTTTTGGGAGCGGGGGGTACAATGAGCAGTTCTTC.

V and J are TRBV4-1 and TRBJ2-1; the match to TRBD2 covers 7 bases. CDR3 length: 14 amino acids. Per the germline V gene, CDR1 is MGHRA and CDR2 is YSYEKL. V gave up 3 bases and J gave up 7 bases; unmatched junction bases: 6. This chain's CDR3 is CASSHSSGGNEQFF. The CDR3 nucleotides read TGCGCCAGCAGCCATTCTTCCGGGGGGAATGAGCAGTTCTTC.

The chain recombines TRBV28 with TRBJ2-5; 8 bases align to TRBD1. The CDR3 totals 14 residues. V shed 6 bases and J 4 bases; nucleotides not matched to a gene: 7. Germline assignment: CDR1 MDHEN and CDR2 SYDVKM. The DNA of the CDR3 is TGTGCCAGCAGATCAGGGGGCGCAGCAGAGACCCAGTACTTC. Protein product: CASRSGGAAETQYF.

The chain recombines TRBV2 with TRBJ2-5, with 9 bases identical to TRBD2. V was clipped by 3 bases and J by 2 bases; unmatched bases: 10. Germline CDR1 SNHLY, CDR2 FYNNEI. The CDR3 has 17 amino acids. The CDR3 sequence is CASSDSIAGGIQETQYF. As DNA, the CDR3 is TGTGCCAGCAGTGATAGTATCGCGGGAGGGATTCAAGAGACCCAGTACTTC.

The CDR3 nucleotides are TGTGCCAGCAGCTTAATTTCCGGTCTAGTTGGAAATGAGCAGTTCTTC. Amino acid sequence: CASSLISGLVGNEQFF. The chain is built from TRBV7-2 and TRBJ2-1; D is unresolved. The ends were cut back, 2 bases at V and 7 bases at J, with 18 bases in the middle. This CDR3 spans 16 amino acids. Per the germline V gene, CDR1 is SGHTA and CDR2 is FQGNSA.

The table lists this clone with a few counts. V and J are TRBV7-9 and TRBJ2-1, with D possibly TRBD2 on 5 matching bases. The CDR3 contains 15 residues. V was cut by 6 bases and J by 6 bases, with 18 bases left in between. CDR1 is SEHNR, CDR2 FQNEAQ, per germline (reference sequence). The CDR3, as DNA: TGTGCCAGCAGACCTTTACTAGGATCCCCCAATGAGCAGTTCTTC. It is translated as CASRPLLGSPNEQFF.

The V call is TRBV4-1, the J call TRBJ2-7; 9 nucleotides match TRBD2. Germline values: CDR1 MGHRA, CDR2 YSYEKL. The CDR3 totals 15 residues. V shed 1 base and J 6 bases; nucleotides not matched to a gene: 7. CDR3 amino acids: CASSQVVAGAREQYF. CDR3 sequence (DNA): TGCGCCAGCAGCCAAGTAGTAGCGGGAGCCCGCGAGCAGTACTTC.

V gene TRBV28 combines with J gene TRBJ2-2; no clear D gene. Trimming removed 6 bases at V and 3 bases at J, with 5 bases between. Germline V CDR1 and CDR2: MDHEN, SYDVKM. The CDR3 length is 12 residues. The CDR3 loop is CASRRYTGELFF. The CDR3 bases are TGTGCCAGCAGACGGTACACCGGGGAGCTGTTTTTT. Full variable domain (outside the CDR3, taken from reference TRBV28 and TRBJ2-2): DVKVTQSSRYLVKRTGEKVFLECVQDMDHENMFWYRQDPGLGLRLIYFSYDVKMKEKGDIPEGYSVSREKKERFSLILESASTNQTSMYLCASRRYTGELFFGEGSRLTVL.

The CDR3 sequence: CASSVKTSNTQYF. DNA for the CDR3: TGTGCCAGCAGCGTCAAAACTAGCAACACGCAGTATTTT. The V and J genes are TRBV13 and TRBJ2-3, with D possibly being TRBD2 (6 bases). The V and J ends lost 5 bases and 9 bases respectively, with 15 bases between them. Looked up from germline, CDR1 is PRHDT and CDR2 is FYEKMQ (reference sequence). The CDR3 extends over 13 amino acids.

This rearrangement joins TRBV5-1 to TRBJ2-2; no reliable D call. V was shortened by 4 bases and J by 3 bases, with 10 bases between the two germline ends. The germline V gene encodes CDR1 SGHRS and CDR2 YFSETQ. The CDR3 is made up of 14 amino acids. Here the CDR3 reads CASSPQSDTGELFF. CDR3 nucleotides: TGCGCCAGCAGCCCCCAGTCTGACACCGGGGAGCTGTTTTTT.

The chain joins TRBV5-1 to TRBJ2-7; a weak D match, TRBD1 (5 bases). Trimming stripped 4 bases from V and 3 bases from J, with 14 bases between. This CDR3 region has 14 residues. The germline CDR1 and CDR2 sequences are SGHRS and YFSETQ. The CDR3 loop reads CASSLGAGFYEQYF. Written as DNA, the CDR3 is TGCGCCAGCAGCCTTGGGGCTGGCTTCTACGAGCAGTACTTC.

The V and J genes are TRBV5-4 and TRBJ2-1; D not resolved. This CDR3 is 12 amino acids long. The germline CDR1 and CDR2 sequences are SGHNT and YYREEE (reference sequence). The V gene lost 4 bases and the J gene lost 8 bases, with 10 bases spanning the gap. CDR3 protein: CASSRDSYEQFF. The DNA of the CDR3 is TGTGCCAGCAGCCGAGACTCATATGAGCAGTTCTTC.

The rearrangement links TRBV5-4 to TRBJ1-1; possibly TRBD1 for D (5 bases). This CDR3 has 13 residues. The germline CDR1 and CDR2 sequences are SGHNT and YYREEE (reference sequence). The V and J ends lost 6 bases and 2 bases respectively, with 11 bases between them. For the CDR3, the DNA is TGTGCCAGCATGTTGGGGCGTAACACTGAAGCTTTCTTT. Translating it yields CASMLGRNTEAFF.

The chain recombines TRBV6-5 with TRBJ1-2; no definite D call. CDR3 length: 15 residues. Looked up from germline, CDR1 is MNHEY and CDR2 is SVGAGI. With 0 bases removed from V and 4 bases from J, the gap between germline ends came to 12 bases. This chain's CDR3 is CASSYSMFLGYGYTF. The DNA of the CDR3 is TGTGCCAGCAGTTACTCGATGTTTCTAGGCTATGGCTACACCTTC.

The chain carries TRBV7-8 and TRBJ2-3, with a possible D match to TRBD2 (5 bases). Germline V gene sequence: CDR1 SGHVS, CDR2 FQNEAQ. The V and J ends lost 0 bases and 5 bases respectively, with 9 bases between them. The CDR3 consists of 14 residues. CDR3 residues: CASSLAPRGDTQYF. CDR3 DNA: TGTGCCAGCAGCTTAGCCCCACGGGGAGATACGCAGTATTTT.

This chain uses TRBV27 with TRBJ2-7; 11 positions agree with TRBD2. V trimming: 6 bases; J trimming: 5 bases; junction bases outside the gene matches: 6. From germline, CDR1 is MNHEY and CDR2 SMNVEV (reference sequence). The CDR3 extends over 14 amino acids. CDR3 nucleotides: TGTGCCAGCAGCCAACTAGCGGGAGATGACGAGCAGTACTTC. Translated: CASSQLAGDDEQYF.

This clone was observed a handful of times. The chain has TRBV6-4 and TRBJ1-1; 12 nucleotides align to TRBD1. Germline CDR1 is MRHNA and CDR2 is SNTAGT. The trim removed 2 bases at V and 0 bases at J, leaving 4 bases unmatched. The CDR3 runs 17 residues. The CDR3 region is CASSDGDRGLLNTEAFF. For the CDR3, the DNA is TGTGCCAGCAGTGACGGGGACAGGGGGCTCTTGAACACTGAAGCTTTCTTT.

This clone was seen just once. V usage is TRBV29-1 and J usage is TRBJ1-2; D not resolved. Germline V gives CDR1 SQVTM, CDR2 ANQGSEA. The CDR3 has 9 residues. CDR3 sequence (DNA): TGCAGTGAGGGAGATGGCTACACCTTC. Amino acids: CSEGDGYTF.

The chain recombines TRBV15 with TRBJ2-1; 14 positions agree with TRBD2. This CDR3 contains 17 residues. Unmatched junction bases numbered 9, after V lost 1 base and J lost 10 bases. The V gene's germline CDR1 is LNHNV and CDR2 YYDKDF (reference sequence). The CDR3 DNA follows: TGTGCCACCAGCAGAGTTTCCGGGACTAGCGGGAGCGGGGAGCAGTTCTTC. Translated, it gives CATSRVSGTSGSGEQFF.

This chain links TRBV28 with TRBJ1-2, with 10 bases lining up with TRBD1. CDR3 length equals 14 residues. Germline V gene lookup returns CDR1 MDHEN and CDR2 SYDVKM. Trimming cost V 4 bases and J 6 bases; bases outside gene matches: 5. Here the CDR3 DNA reads TGTGCCAGCAGTTGGACAGGGGGATATCATGGCTACACCTTC. The encoded protein is CASSWTGGYHGYTF.

The J gene is TRBJ2-2, the V gene TRBV5-6, with 13 bases lining up with TRBD2. This CDR3 region has 17 residues. The V segment lost 4 bases and the J segment 0 bases; nucleotides outside the gene matches: 3. Germline V gives CDR1 SGHDT, CDR2 YYEEEE. The CDR3 sequence is CASSPGLAGANTGELFF. DNA of the CDR3: TGTGCCAGCAGCCCTGGACTAGCGGGAGCGAACACCGGGGAGCTGTTTTTT.

The chain links TRBV29-1 to TRBJ2-7, with TRBD2 matching 12 bases. The CDR3 runs to 16 residues. Germline V gene data show CDR1 as SQVTM and CDR2 as ANQGSEA. The J segment lost 3 bases and the V segment lost 2 bases, leaving 8 bases of the junction unmatched. CDR3 bases: TGCAGCGTTGAAAACCCGGGACTAGCGGGCGGCTACGAGCAGTACTTC. Its protein product is CSVENPGLAGGYEQYF.

The sample holds one count of this clone. The junction shows a germline mismatch at one end, possibly a read error. Other DNA sequences in this sample translate to the same CDR3. The chain recombines TRBV13 with TRBJ2-7; tentatively, D is TRBD1 (5 bases). This CDR3 has 15 residues. Germline CDR1 and CDR2: PRHDT and FYEKMQ (reference sequence). In DNA form, the CDR3 reads TGTGCCAGACTCACCAGGGCAGTCTGTTTCTACGAGCAGTACTTT. The encoded protein is CARLTRAVCFYEQYF.